One sample yielded the 9 T cell receptor beta chains listed below, sequenced in a study of cytomegalovirus exposure and HLA in healthy donors. Some clones are missing from TCRdb's copy, which holds only in-frame ones; the method was immunoSEQ multiplex PCR. The sample contains approximately 220,000 clones, approximately 80% of which appear only once. The sequenced sample was PBMCs. The receptors derive from a woman in her 30s in good health and CMV-seropositive.

V and J are TRBV27 and TRBJ2-4, with D possibly TRBD1 on 5 matching bases. The CDR3 runs 16 residues. Trimming removed 2 bases from V and 3 bases from J, with 14 bases in between. From germline, CDR1 is MNHEY and CDR2 SMNVEV (reference sequence). Here the CDR3 DNA reads TGTGCCAGCAGTTTAATCCCAGGGCGACGCAAAAACATTCAGTACTTC. As protein: CASSLIPGRRKNIQYF.

The gene calls are TRBV4-1 and TRBJ2-1; TRBD2 agrees at 11 bases. CDR3 size: 16 residues. Germline-derived CDR1 and CDR2 are MGHRA and YSYEKL. V shed 1 base and J 6 bases; nucleotides not matched to a gene: 5. CDR3 coding DNA: TGCGCCAGCAGCCAAGGCTTTAGCGGGAGGGCCAATGAGCAGTTCTTC. Translated: CASSQGFSGRANEQFF.

This rearrangement joins TRBV6-1 to TRBJ2-7; D is undetermined. V was cut by 9 bases and J by 4 bases, with 10 bases left in between. The CDR3 contains 11 residues. Germline CDR1 MNHNS, CDR2 SASEGT. CDR3 bases: TGTGCCAGTCGACTGGGTTACGAGCAGTACTTC. It specifies CASRLGYEQYF.

The J gene is TRBJ2-1, the V gene TRBV27, with D unresolved. The CDR3 has 13 amino acids. CDR1 is MNHEY, CDR2 SMNVEV, per germline (reference sequence). V was cut by 6 bases and J by 5 bases, with 11 bases left in between. The CDR3 protein is CASSSDGDNEQFF. The CDR3 DNA reads TGTGCCAGCAGCTCCGACGGCGACAATGAGCAGTTCTTC.

The chain joins TRBV4-2 to TRBJ2-7, with 8 bases aligning to TRBD1. The CDR3 has 15 residues. Germline-derived CDR1 and CDR2 are LGHNA and YNFKEQ. With 0 bases clipped from V and 1 base from J, the junction kept 2 bases outside the gene matches. CDR3 in DNA: TGTGCCAGCAGCCAAGATGGGGACAGGTCCTACGAGCAGTACTTC. This translates into CASSQDGDRSYEQYF.

This chain uses TRBV19 with TRBJ1-5, with unresolved D. V was trimmed by 1 base and J by 12 bases, leaving 7 bases between them. The CDR3 consists of 11 residues. Looked up from germline, CDR1 is LNHDA and CDR2 is SQIVND (reference sequence). The CDR3 sequence: CASSIGRVQHF. For the CDR3, the DNA is TGTGCCAGTAGTATAGGAAGGGTCCAGCATTTT.

This chain uses TRBV4-3 with TRBJ2-1; D is unresolved. This CDR3 contains 15 residues. V dropped 4 bases and J dropped 0 bases, with 10 bases sitting between them. Germline CDR1 and CDR2: LGHNA and YSLEER. The CDR3 sequence is CASSPIRSSYNEQFF. For the CDR3, the DNA is TGCGCCAGCAGCCCCATCCGTAGCTCCTACAATGAGCAGTTCTTC.

The chain employs TRBV7-9 and TRBJ2-7, with D possibly being TRBD1 (5 bases). V was shortened by 5 bases and J by 8 bases, with 19 bases between the two germline ends. The CDR3 is 14 residues long. From germline, CDR1 is SEHNR and CDR2 FQNEAQ (reference sequence). The DNA of the CDR3 is TGTGCCAGCAGCCGCGACAGTAATCTCCATCAGCAGTACTTC. Its protein is CASSRDSNLHQQYF.

The V and J genes are TRBV7-8 and TRBJ2-6; D is unresolved. The germline V and J ends were trimmed by 5 bases and 0 bases, with 14 bases remaining between them. Germline V CDR1 and CDR2: SGHVS, FQNEAQ. CDR3 length equals 17 residues. This CDR3 is CASSPWAVFSGANVLTF. The CDR3 bases are TGTGCCAGCAGCCCGTGGGCAGTATTCTCTGGGGCCAACGTCCTGACTTTC.